The 25 T cell receptor beta chains below come from one sample, sequenced in a study of T-cell reconstitution after alpha-beta-depleted transplantation in children. This sample's TCRbeta library carried unique molecular identifier barcodes. Using its own MiXCR run on the PCR reads, TCRdb lists one record per CDR3 protein. Of roughly 670,000 distinct CDR3 sequences detected, about an eighth appear once; the ten largest clones hold roughly 0.77%. Sequences were derived from PBMCs, sampled before TCRalphabeta/CD19-depleted stem cell transplant. These receptor sequences come from a girl aged 2 to 10 with congenital amegakaryocytic thrombocytopenia, due to receive a stem cell transplant.

This clonotype has only a few counts. The genes are TRBV30 and TRBJ2-1, with D perhaps matching TRBD1 (5 bases). Germline values: CDR1 GTSNPN, CDR2 SVGIG (reference sequence). The CDR3 is 13 residues long. Trimming removed 0 bases from V and 5 bases from J, with 8 bases in between. This CDR3 reads CAWSVRVDNEQFF. DNA for the CDR3: TGTGCCTGGAGTGTCAGGGTTGACAATGAGCAGTTCTTC.

The rearrangement links TRBV10-3 to TRBJ2-5; TRBD2 agrees at 8 bases. The CDR3 is 16 amino acids. Trimming cost V 4 bases and J 5 bases; bases outside gene matches: 12. CDR1 and CDR2 (germline): ENHRY, SYGVKD. DNA for the CDR3: TGTGCCATCAGTGGTTCCAGCGGGAGTGGTGTGGAGACCCAGTACTTC. As protein: CAISGSSGSGVETQYF.

This clonotype appeared many times. This chain connects TRBV10-3 to TRBJ2-3, with D tentatively TRBD2 (6 bases). This CDR3 region has 15 residues. Trimming removed 0 bases at V and 4 bases at J, with 11 bases between. Germline values: CDR1 ENHRY, CDR2 SYGVKD. The CDR3 DNA follows: TGTGCCATCAGTGAGTCGGAGGGAGGTGCAGATACGCAGTATTTT. Protein product: CAISESEGGADTQYF.

This clonotype appeared a single time. This could be a read error, since a much larger clone is one nucleotide away. This chain joins TRBV5-1 and TRBJ2-7; 7 nucleotides agree with TRBD1. J was trimmed by 2 bases and V by 8 bases; bases with no gene match: 7. CDR3 length: 13 residues. Looked up from germline, CDR1 is SGHRS and CDR2 is YFSETQ. The CDR3 is CARSIQGAYEQYF. The CDR3, as DNA: TGCGCCAGGAGTATCCAGGGGGCCTACGAGCAGTACTTC.

This clonotype was seen more than once but under ten times. The rearrangement uses TRBV27 and TRBJ2-2; D is possibly TRBD1 or TRBD2 (5 bases each). Germline assignment: CDR1 MNHEY and CDR2 SMNVEV (reference sequence). The CDR3 has 16 amino acids. The V gene lost 1 base and the J gene lost 3 bases, with 12 bases spanning the gap. CDR3 in amino acids: CASSLFGGADTGELFF. Here the CDR3 DNA reads TGTGCCAGCAGTTTATTTGGGGGAGCAGACACCGGGGAGCTGTTTTTT.

Many counts were recorded for this clonotype. The chain employs TRBV7-9 and TRBJ2-7; the D call may be TRBD1 or TRBD2 (6 bases each). Germline V gene sequence: CDR1 SEHNR, CDR2 FQNEAQ (reference sequence). Trimming took off 6 bases at V and 3 bases at J, with 9 bases between the two ends. The CDR3 consists of 12 residues. The CDR3: CASRRGDYEQYF. For the CDR3, the DNA is TGTGCCAGCAGAAGGGGGGACTACGAGCAGTACTTC.

This clonotype has ten or more counts. The chain couples TRBV5-1 to TRBJ2-7; 7 positions match TRBD1. Germline V lookup: CDR1 SGHRS, CDR2 YFSETQ. This CDR3 contains 13 residues. Trimming at V came to 4 bases and at J to 3 bases, leaving 4 bases not matched to a gene. The CDR3 DNA reads as TGCGCCAGCAGCAAGGGGACAGACTACGAGCAGTACTTC. It specifies CASSKGTDYEQYF.

V is TRBV7-7 and J is TRBJ2-3; TRBD2 agrees at 7 bases. The CDR3 contains 16 residues. The ends lost 5 bases at V and 5 bases at J; junction bases unmatched: 13. CDR1 is SSHAT, CDR2 FNYEAQ, per germline (reference sequence). The CDR3 protein is CASSPTSGEAIDTQYF. DNA for the CDR3: TGTGCCAGCAGCCCCACGAGCGGGGAAGCCATAGATACGCAGTATTTT. The complete variable domain, with remaining parts taken from reference TRBV7-7 and TRBJ2-3, reads GAGVSQSPRYKVTKRGQDVTLRCDPISSHATLYWYQQALGQGPEFLTYFNYEAQPDKSGLPSDRFSAERPEGSISTLTIQRTEQRDSAMYRCASSPTSGEAIDTQYFGPGTRLTVL.

Remarks on this clonotype: Mismatch with germline at one junction end may stem from a read error. The chain couples TRBV3-1 to TRBJ2-3; 14 bases map to TRBD2. The CDR3 runs to 17 residues. Looked up from germline, CDR1 is LGHDT and CDR2 is YNNKEL (reference sequence). The CDR3 DNA follows: TGTGCCTGCAGACACACCGGGACTAGCGGGAGTGCAGATACGCAGTATTTT. Its translation is CACRHTGTSGSADTQYF.

This clonotype was counted ten times or more. CDR3: CSARDPGNTDTQYF. In nucleotides, the CDR3 is TGCAGTGCTAGAGATCCTGGGAACACAGATACGCAGTATTTT. The chain couples TRBV20-1 to TRBJ2-3; D not certain. Germline V gene sequence: CDR1 DFQATT, CDR2 SNEGSKA (reference sequence). Between the trimmed V and J ends, which lost 0 bases and 2 bases, there was a span of 9 bases. This CDR3 region has 14 residues.

This clonotype was observed a few times. This CDR3 reads CALVGGPHNEQFF. CDR3 DNA: TGCGCTTTGGTGGGAGGGCCCCACAATGAGCAGTTCTTC. V usage is TRBV20-1 and J usage is TRBJ2-1, with 7 bases aligning to TRBD2. This CDR3 contains 13 residues. CDR1 is DFQATT, CDR2 SNEGSKA, per germline (reference sequence).

About this clonotype itself: A much larger clone lies a single base off, so this may be a read error. The chain is built from TRBV10-3 and TRBJ2-5; TRBD1 is a possible D gene (5 bases). CDR1 is ENHRY and CDR2 is SYGVKD in the germline V gene. V shed 7 bases and J shed 5 bases, with 20 bases lying between them. The CDR3 covers 15 residues. The CDR3, as DNA: TGTGCCATCAATCCCCCTGGTAGGGGCCGTGAGACCCAGTACTTC. Protein product: CAINPPGRGRETQYF.

The chain couples TRBV5-6 to TRBJ2-7, with unresolved D. Germline-derived CDR1 and CDR2 are SGHDT and YYEEEE. The CDR3 has 14 residues. Trimming pared 4 bases from V and 4 bases from J, leaving 15 bases between. The CDR3 DNA reads TGTGCCAGCAGCAACAGTAGACACGATTACGAGCAGTACTTC. Encoded protein: CASSNSRHDYEQYF.

A few counts support this clonotype. This chain uses TRBV30 with TRBJ1-1; D gene ambiguous. CDR1 and CDR2 from the germline V gene are GTSNPN and SVGIG (reference sequence). V was cut by 2 bases and J by 1 base, with 11 bases left in between. This CDR3 contains 14 residues. The CDR3 here is CAWSSGIQNTEAFF. The CDR3 region has the DNA TGTGCCTGGAGTTCGGGGATACAGAACACTGAAGCTTTCTTT.

J is TRBJ2-5 and V is TRBV7-9; D is possibly TRBD1 (6 bases). Per the germline V gene, CDR1 is SEHNR and CDR2 is FQNEAQ (reference sequence). This CDR3 contains 15 residues. V lost 2 bases and J lost 2, with 12 bases in between. The CDR3 protein is CASSLITGPQETQYF. For the CDR3, the DNA is TGTGCCAGCAGCTTAATTACAGGGCCTCAAGAGACCCAGTACTTC.

This clonotype was observed many times. The chain joins TRBV3-1 to TRBJ2-1; possibly TRBD2 for D (5 bases). This CDR3 is built from 18 residues. Germline V CDR1 and CDR2: LGHDT, YNNKEL (reference sequence). Trimming cost V 1 base and J 2 bases, with 18 bases left between them. The CDR3 region is CASSQVTLRGGPYNEQFF. In nucleotides, the CDR3 is TGTGCCAGCAGCCAAGTGACCCTTCGAGGAGGACCCTACAATGAGCAGTTCTTC.

This clonotype was seen a handful of times. The rearrangement joins TRBV7-9 to TRBJ2-7; perhaps TRBD2 as D (6 bases). Between the trimmed V and J ends, which lost 4 bases and 3 bases, there was a span of 22 bases. The CDR3 covers 17 residues. CDR1 and CDR2 (germline): SEHNR, FQNEAQ (reference sequence). The DNA of the CDR3 is TGTGCCAGCAGCTCCCAGTCCGGGACGGGAGATTACTACGAGCAGTACTTC. It is translated as CASSSQSGTGDYYEQYF.

This clonotype was observed at least ten times. The chain recombines TRBV29-1 with TRBJ2-2, with no clear D. Germline CDR1 is SQVTM and CDR2 is ANQGSEA. There are 13 residues in the CDR3. V was pared by 7 bases and J by 0 bases, with 9 bases between. CDR3 in DNA: TGCAGCGGGCAAAAGGCGAACACCGGGGAGCTGTTTTTT. This codes for CSGQKANTGELFF.

In this sample, this clonotype turned up many times. The chain employs TRBV5-1 and TRBJ1-5, with a weak D call TRBD1 (5 bases). Trimming took 4 bases from V and 9 from J, leaving 20 bases between them. The CDR3 is made up of 15 amino acids. Per the germline V gene, CDR1 is SGHRS and CDR2 is YFSETQ. This CDR3 reads CASSRDGGGGWPQHF. DNA of the CDR3: TGCGCCAGCAGCAGGGACGGAGGAGGAGGATGGCCCCAGCATTTT.

The chain joins TRBV7-9 to TRBJ2-3, with TRBD2 as a possible D gene (5 bases). The CDR3 totals 17 residues. Trimming removed 5 bases at V and 5 bases at J, with 23 bases between. Germline-derived CDR1 and CDR2 are SEHNR and FQNEAQ (reference sequence). The CDR3 spells CASSRLKDFPGIDTQYF. The DNA of the CDR3 is TGTGCCAGCAGCCGATTAAAGGATTTTCCGGGAATAGATACGCAGTATTTT.

This clonotype was counted at least ten times. The chain uses TRBV5-1 and TRBJ2-1; the D gene is possibly TRBD2 (6 bases). Looked up from germline, CDR1 is SGHRS and CDR2 is YFSETQ. V lost 2 bases and J lost 4, with 13 bases in between. This CDR3 is built from 15 residues. CDR3 in amino acids: CASSLGDSSYNEQFF. For the CDR3, the DNA is TGCGCCAGCAGCTTAGGGGACTCGTCGTACAATGAGCAGTTCTTC.

This clonotype was found a few times. The gene calls are TRBV11-2 and TRBJ2-3; D unclear. The CDR3 runs to 13 residues. Germline CDR1 is SGHAT and CDR2 is FQNNGV. V gave up 5 bases and J gave up 4 bases, with 10 bases separating them. The CDR3 reads CASSQWVPDTQYF. For the CDR3, the DNA is TGTGCCAGCAGCCAATGGGTGCCAGATACGCAGTATTTT.

The table lists this clonotype with many counts. CDR3 bases: TGCAGCGTTGAATCAGGGGGGACTGGCCCCTACGAGCAGTACTTC. The encoded protein is CSVESGGTGPYEQYF. The chain uses TRBV29-1 and TRBJ2-7, with a possible D match to TRBD1 (7 bases). The V gene's germline CDR1 is SQVTM and CDR2 ANQGSEA. The germline V and J ends were trimmed by 2 bases and 2 bases, with 16 bases remaining between them. There are 15 residues in the CDR3.

This clonotype was found many times. The chain recombines TRBV20-1 with TRBJ2-1; 11 bases match TRBD2. CDR3 length: 18 residues. Germline CDR1 is DFQATT and CDR2 is SNEGSKA (reference sequence). The trim removed 0 bases at V and 0 bases at J, leaving 7 bases unmatched. In DNA, the CDR3 is TGCAGTGCTAGAGATCCCGGGACTAGCGGCAGCTCCTACAATGAGCAGTTCTTC. It yields the protein CSARDPGTSGSSYNEQFF.

This clonotype was seen many times. V and J are TRBV5-1 and TRBJ2-7, with 11 bases identical to TRBD2. This CDR3 contains 16 residues. Trimming took 7 bases from V and 4 from J; bases not matched to a gene: 13. Germline V gene lookup returns CDR1 SGHRS and CDR2 YFSETQ. In nucleotides, the CDR3 is TGCGCCAGCGCGCCGGGTAAGACTAGCGGGATTTACGAGCAGTACTTC. This sequence encodes CASAPGKTSGIYEQYF.